The sequence of this TCR beta chain was determined in a study of PD-L1 blockade in urothelial cancer. Looking at the study overall: Each patient had 0 to 3 earlier chemotherapy regimens. Across blood samples, T cells had a median count of about 140,000.

The CDR3 has 17 amino acids. J was trimmed by 4 bases and V by 4 bases; bases with no gene match: 14. Per the germline V gene, CDR1 is SGHTS and CDR2 is YDEGEE. Stated time point: peripheral blood 6 weeks after treatment start. Metastatic or locally advanced urothelial carcinoma was present in the patients. The method was immunoSEQ multiplex PCR; TCRdb's version includes in-frame clones alone and lacks a portion of them. This sample yields 72,000 or so clones, of which around nine tenths are seen a single time; 11% belongs to the top ten. The TCR comes from a man between 60 and 70 years old with urothelial cancer. The material sequenced was PBMCs, taken around atezolizumab (anti-PD-L1) treatment. The chain carries TRBV5-8 and TRBJ1-2, with 9 bases that match TRBD1. The CDR3 DNA sequence: TGTGCCAGCAGCCAACCGGGACAGGGCCCCACTCTCTATGGCTACACCTTC. This gives the protein CASSQPGQGPTLYGYTF.